This TCR beta chain comes out of a study of control samples from healthy donors and cancer patients. Clones were sequenced by immunoSEQ multiplex PCR, and TCRdb holds only the in-frame ones, with some missing. With approximately 190,000 clones in the sample, the ten largest clones hold more than 2%. The CDR3 is 18 amino acids. In terms of frequency, this clone is large. The sequence was obtained from a woman in her thirties in good health. The sample was blood. The rearrangement links TRBV21-1 to TRBJ1-1; TRBD1, the table's D call, was not compared with the DNA. TRBV21-1 is an annotated pseudogene. The CDR3 sequence is CASSPPRQGTPGNTEAFF. CDR3 nucleotide sequence: TGTGCCAGCAGCCCCCCCAGACAGGGGACGCCGGGGAACACTGAAGCTTTCTTT.